These 2 T cell receptor beta chains share one sample of origin, sequenced in a study of cytomegalovirus exposure and HLA in healthy donors. Produced via immunoSEQ multiplex PCR; TCRdb's table is partial and in-frame only. The repertoire holds 120,000 or so clones, with 80% to 90% as singletons. Sequencing used PBMCs. The origin of the receptors is a woman younger than 35 in good health and CMV-seronegative.

The rearrangement links TRBV2 to TRBJ2-3; tentatively, D is TRBD2 (5 bases). CDR3 size: 14 residues. Trimming left V 4 bases short and J 6 bases short, with 14 bases between. CDR1 and CDR2 from the germline V gene are SNHLY and FYNNEI. CDR3: CASSGFTPGDTQYF. CDR3 DNA sequence: TGTGCCAGCAGTGGATTTACGCCGGGGGATACGCAGTATTTT.

The rearrangement links TRBV28 to TRBJ2-4; perhaps TRBD2 as D (5 bases). Trimming stripped 7 bases from V and 1 base from J, with 8 bases between. Germline V gene lookup returns CDR1 MDHEN and CDR2 SYDVKM. The CDR3 covers 13 residues. The chain's CDR3 is CASTTGAKNIQYF. In DNA form, the CDR3 reads TGTGCCAGCACGACGGGGGCCAAAAACATTCAGTACTTC.